Each of the 20 T cell receptor beta chains below was sequenced from the same sample in a study of T cells expressing NK-cell markers. TCRdb reanalyzed the 5' RACE reads, giving one entry per CDR3 protein sequence and no DNA. The sample table includes about 190,000 distinct CDR3 sequences. Source material: blood T cells: a sorted CD56 or NKG2C T cell subset, CD4+ or CD8+ T cells, or bulk PBMC T cells (not recorded which). These receptors were obtained from a man aged 18-75 years in good health.

J is TRBJ1-1 and V is TRBV19; as DNA is missing, the TRBD1 call by TCRdb cannot be tested. The CDR3 runs to 13 residues. Looked up from germline, CDR1 is LNHDA and CDR2 is SQIVND (reference sequence). The CDR3 reads CASSIDYRYEAFF.

The rearrangement uses TRBV9 and TRBJ1-3; TCRdb picks TRBD1, but there is no DNA to check that call. Germline CDR1 reads SGDLS; CDR2 reads YYNGEE. CDR3 length equals 15 residues. The CDR3: CASSSPRVGSRTIYF.

The CDR3 here is CASSDVNTDTQYF. The chain uses TRBV14 and TRBJ2-3. Germline loops: CDR1 SGHDN, CDR2 FVKESK. The CDR3 extends over 13 amino acids.

The V call is TRBV7-2, the J call TRBJ2-3; TCRdb lists TRBD1, though no DNA is available to test this call. CDR1 SGHTA and CDR2 FQGNSA come from the germline V gene. This CDR3 spans 17 amino acids. This chain's CDR3 is CAITKRGPLQVTDTQYF.

This chain links TRBV6-5 with TRBJ2-7; absent DNA, TCRdb's TRBD1 call cannot be checked. Germline V CDR1 and CDR2: MNHEY, SVGAGI. The CDR3 contains 14 residues. Here the CDR3 reads CASSYLGQTYEQYF.

The V and J genes are TRBV10-2 and TRBJ2-1; TCRdb gives TRBD1 as the D gene, but with no DNA this cannot be confirmed. The length of the CDR3 is 15 residues. CDR1 is WSHSY, CDR2 SAAADI, per germline. CDR3 residues: CASSEGVGIYNEQFF.

The gene calls are TRBV7-4 and TRBJ2-3; TCRdb lists TRBD1, though no DNA is available to test this call. The CDR3 has 16 amino acids. Germline CDR1 is SGHVT and CDR2 is SQSDAQ. CDR3 region: CASSLGSAGGLDTQYF.

CDR3 sequence reads: CASSSGGGTDTQYF. This rearrangement joins TRBV11-2 to TRBJ2-3; checking the TCRdb D call of TRBD1 is not possible without DNA. From germline, CDR1 is SGHAT and CDR2 FQNNGV. The CDR3 extends over 14 amino acids.

The J gene is TRBJ2-1, the V gene TRBV29-1; TCRdb returns TRBD1, unconfirmable since there is no DNA. The CDR3 covers 11 residues. Germline CDR1 reads SQVTM; CDR2 reads ANQGSEA. The CDR3 spells CSDRPGDEQFF.

J is TRBJ2-1 and V is TRBV7-9. The CDR3 is made up of 15 amino acids. Germline CDR1 and CDR2: SEHNR and FQNEAQ (reference sequence). CDR3 sequence reads: CASSSDRWDINEQFF.

The chain joins TRBV5-1 to TRBJ1-4. This CDR3 has 13 amino acids. Germline V gene lookup returns CDR1 SGHRS and CDR2 YFSETQ. The CDR3 region is CASSWTAGEKLFF.

The rearrangement links TRBV2 to TRBJ2-7. The CDR3 covers 13 residues. Germline CDR1 SNHLY, CDR2 FYNNEI. The CDR3 is CASSVGRTYEQYF.

This chain uses TRBV5-4 with TRBJ1-1; TCRdb outputs TRBD1, but without DNA this stays unchecked. Germline lookup yields CDR1 SGHNT and CDR2 YYREEE (reference sequence). The CDR3 contains 13 residues. This CDR3 reads CASSFQGNTEAFF.

The chain couples TRBV7-9 to TRBJ2-1; TCRdb gives TRBD2 as the D gene, but with no DNA this cannot be confirmed. From germline, CDR1 is SEHNR and CDR2 FQNEAQ (reference sequence). The CDR3 has 18 amino acids. The CDR3: CASSSGLTSGGVHWGVFF.

The CDR3 reads CASSLEGQGARETQYF. The chain combines TRBV27 with TRBJ2-5; the D call from TCRdb, TRBD1, cannot be confirmed without DNA. Germline assignment: CDR1 MNHEY and CDR2 SMNVEV (reference sequence). CDR3 length: 16 amino acids.

CDR3 sequence: CASSLGGPGMNTEAFF. V usage is TRBV11-3 and J usage is TRBJ1-1; there is no DNA to check the TCRdb D call of TRBD1. CDR1 SGHNT and CDR2 YENEEA come from the germline V gene. The CDR3 extends over 16 amino acids.

CDR3 in amino acids: CASGDSNEQFF. The rearrangement uses TRBV25-1 and TRBJ2-1. This CDR3 contains 11 residues. The germline CDR1 and CDR2 sequences are MGHDK and SYGVNS.

The rearrangement links TRBV14 to TRBJ2-2. The length of the CDR3 is 16 residues. Germline assignment: CDR1 SGHDN and CDR2 FVKESK. CDR3 sequence reads: CASSQEGYANTGELFF.

The chain carries TRBV6-5 and TRBJ2-1; checking the TCRdb D call of TRBD1 is not possible without DNA. Germline V gene sequence: CDR1 MNHEY, CDR2 SVGAGI. This CDR3 has 17 amino acids. The chain's CDR3 is CASSYPPYSGPYNEQFF.

The rearrangement links TRBV12-3 or TRBV12-4 to TRBJ2-3. This CDR3 is 16 amino acids long. CDR3 in amino acids: CASSLSGNGWTDTQYF.